This TCR beta chain was sequenced in a study of blood T cell repertoires in COVID-19. Overall study context: The United States, Italy and Spain were the sources of the acute and convalescent COVID-19 samples. Sample material is recorded as cDNA or gDNA derived from T cells, B-cell-depleted T cells, or PBMCs.

J lost 4 bases, V lost 4 bases, and 1 base had no gene match. The CDR3 is 14 amino acids. Germline CDR1 is SGHDN and CDR2 is FVKESK. In the original processing: For nucleated cells, counts were estimated from reference gene primer amplification. Repertoires were generated with immunoSEQ multiplex PCR, while TCRdb's copy carries only in-frame clones and drops some. That table gives V, J and clone size, and the DNA gave D and trimming. Among around 91,000 clones listed, about 85% were seen once. Specimen: peripheral blood. This chain uses TRBV14 with TRBJ2-1; TRBD2 aligns across 10 bases. The TCR was taken from a human donor in a cohort sampled during active COVID-19. This chain's CDR3 is CASSLAGGYNEQFF. The DNA of the CDR3 is TGTGCCAGCAGCCTAGCGGGAGGATACAATGAGCAGTTCTTC.